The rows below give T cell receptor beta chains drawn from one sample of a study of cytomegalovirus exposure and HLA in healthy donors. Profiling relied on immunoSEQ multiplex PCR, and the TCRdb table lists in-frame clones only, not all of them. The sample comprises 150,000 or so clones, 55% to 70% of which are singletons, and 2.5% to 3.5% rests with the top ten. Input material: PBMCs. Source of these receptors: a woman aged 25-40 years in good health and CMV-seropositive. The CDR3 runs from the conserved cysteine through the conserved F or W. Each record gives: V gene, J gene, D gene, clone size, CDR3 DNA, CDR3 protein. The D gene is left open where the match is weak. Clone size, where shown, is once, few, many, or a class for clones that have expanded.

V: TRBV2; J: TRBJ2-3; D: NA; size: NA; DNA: TGTGCCAGCAGTCTGGCCGGGAGAGATACGCAGTATTTT; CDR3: CASSLAGRDTQYF
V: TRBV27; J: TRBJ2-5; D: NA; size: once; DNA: TGCGCCAGCCACCCCGGCAGGGGACGTCAAGCCAGAACCCAGTACTTC; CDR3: CASHPGRGRQARTQYF
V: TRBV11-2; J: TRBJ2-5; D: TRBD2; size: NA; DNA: TGTGCCAGCAGCTTAGATCGAACCGCGGGAGGCGAGGAGACCCAGTACTTC; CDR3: CASSLDRTAGGEETQYF
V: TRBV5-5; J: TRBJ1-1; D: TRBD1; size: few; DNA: TGTGCCAGCAGCCCGGGACAGGTTCTAATGAACACTGAAGCTTTCTTT; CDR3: CASSPGQVLMNTEAFF
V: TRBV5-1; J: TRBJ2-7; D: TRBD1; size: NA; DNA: TGCGCCAGCAGTCCAATGCCGGGACAGGGGGCATGGGAGCAGTACTTC; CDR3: CASSPMPGQGAWEQYF
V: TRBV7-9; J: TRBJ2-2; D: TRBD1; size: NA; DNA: TGTGCCAGCAGCTCGCGACTGGACAGGGGGCCCAACACCGGGGAGCTGTTTTTT; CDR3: CASSSRLDRGPNTGELFF
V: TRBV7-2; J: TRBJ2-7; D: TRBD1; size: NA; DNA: TGTGCCAGCAGCTTAGCAGGGACAGGGTCATTCTACGAGCAGTACTTC; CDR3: CASSLAGTGSFYEQYF
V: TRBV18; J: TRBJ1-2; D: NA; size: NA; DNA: TGTGCCAGCTCACCATCGGGAGATTATGGCTACACCTTC; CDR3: CASSPSGDYGYTF
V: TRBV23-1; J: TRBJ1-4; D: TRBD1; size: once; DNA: TGCGCCAGCAGTCAGCCGGGGACAGACTATAATGAAAAACTGTTTTTT; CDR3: CASSQPGTDYNEKLFF
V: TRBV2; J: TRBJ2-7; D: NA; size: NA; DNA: TGTGCCAGCAAGTCCCCGGTTCCGAGCGAGCAGTACTTC; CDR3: CASKSPVPSEQYF
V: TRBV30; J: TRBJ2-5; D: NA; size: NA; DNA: TGTGCCTGGAGTGTCTTTTCTAGCGAGACCCAGTACTTC; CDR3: CAWSVFSSETQYF
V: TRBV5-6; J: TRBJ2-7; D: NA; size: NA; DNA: TGTGCCAGCACCCTCCCAGGATCACTTAACGAGCAGTACTTC; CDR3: CASTLPGSLNEQYF
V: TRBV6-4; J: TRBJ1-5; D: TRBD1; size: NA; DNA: TGTGCCAGCAGTGACTCCCTGGACAGGGTACTTTCTCAGCCCCAGCATTTT; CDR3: CASSDSLDRVLSQPQHF
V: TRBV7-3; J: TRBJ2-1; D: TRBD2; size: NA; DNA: TGTGCCAGCAGCGAAGCCGGGGGGGCCTTCAATGAGCAGTTCTTC; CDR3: CASSEAGGAFNEQFF
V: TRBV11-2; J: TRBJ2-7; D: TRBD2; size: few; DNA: TGTGCCAGCGGGGGGCTAGCGGGTTTATACGAGCAGTACTTC; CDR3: CASGGLAGLYEQYF
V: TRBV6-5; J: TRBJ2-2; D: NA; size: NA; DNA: TGTGCCAGCAGTTCCCAGGCCTCTAACACCGGGGAGCTGTTTTTT; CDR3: CASSSQASNTGELFF
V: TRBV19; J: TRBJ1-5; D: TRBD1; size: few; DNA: TGTGCCAGTAGTCGGACAGGGGGACGTCAGCCCCAGCATTTT; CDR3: CASSRTGGRQPQHF
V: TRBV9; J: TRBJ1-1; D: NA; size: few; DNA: TGTGCCAGCAGCGCGGGTATTGCTGAAGCTTTCTTT; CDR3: CASSAGIAEAFF
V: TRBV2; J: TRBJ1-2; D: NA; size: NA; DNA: TGTGCCAGCACCTTTAGGTGGACAGTTCATTATGGCTACACCTTC; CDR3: CASTFRWTVHYGYTF
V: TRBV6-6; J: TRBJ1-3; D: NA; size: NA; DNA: TGTGCCAGCAGCCGCACAGGGATAGGAAACACCATATATTTT; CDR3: CASSRTGIGNTIYF
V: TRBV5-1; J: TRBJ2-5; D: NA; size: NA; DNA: TGCGCCAGCAGCTTGGGAGGCAGGGGCGGAGAGACCCAGTACTTC; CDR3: CASSLGGRGGETQYF
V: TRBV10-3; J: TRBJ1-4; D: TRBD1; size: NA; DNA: TGTGCCATCAGTGATCCGGGACAGGGGTCGGCTGAAAAACTGTTTTTT; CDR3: CAISDPGQGSAEKLFF
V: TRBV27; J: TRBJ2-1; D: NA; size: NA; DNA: TGTGCCAGCAGACGAAACGGGGACTCCTACAATGAGCAGTTCTTC; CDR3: CASRRNGDSYNEQFF
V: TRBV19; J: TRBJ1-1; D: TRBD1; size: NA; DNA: TGTGCCAGTGGTGGGGACAGATGGCCCCCTGAAGCCTTCTTT; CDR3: CASGGDRWPPEAFF
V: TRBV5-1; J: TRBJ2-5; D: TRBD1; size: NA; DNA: TGCGCCAGCAGCTTGGATAGGGGGACAGCCGGGACCCAGTACTTC; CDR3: CASSLDRGTAGTQYF
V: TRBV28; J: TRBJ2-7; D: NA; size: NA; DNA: TGTGCCAGCAGGGGGGGATCCTACGAGCAGTACTTC; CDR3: CASRGGSYEQYF
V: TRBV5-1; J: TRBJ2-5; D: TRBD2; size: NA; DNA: TGCGCCAGCAGCTTGACTAGCGGCCAAGAGACCCAGTACTTC; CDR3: CASSLTSGQETQYF
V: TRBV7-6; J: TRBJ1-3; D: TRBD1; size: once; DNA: TGTGCCAGCAGCTTAGCCGGGACAGGGCCCGTTTGGGGAAACACCATATATTTT; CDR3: CASSLAGTGPVWGNTIYF
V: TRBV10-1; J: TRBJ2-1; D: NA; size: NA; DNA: TGCGCCAGCAGTGAGACAACCAACCCCGGAGGGTTCAATGAGCAGTTCTTC; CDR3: CASSETTNPGGFNEQFF
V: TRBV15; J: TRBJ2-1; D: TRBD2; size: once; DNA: TGTGCCACCAGCCCCCGGACTAGCGGCTCCTACAATGAGCAGTTCTTC; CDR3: CATSPRTSGSYNEQFF
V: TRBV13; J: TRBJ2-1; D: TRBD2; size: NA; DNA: TGTGCCAGCAGCTTAGTGACTAGCAGTGCCAATGAGCAGTTCTTC; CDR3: CASSLVTSSANEQFF
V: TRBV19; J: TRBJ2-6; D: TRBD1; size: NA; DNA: TGTGCCAGTACCCCGAGGGGGACAGGGGGCTCTGGGGCCAACGTCCTGACTTTC; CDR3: CASTPRGTGGSGANVLTF
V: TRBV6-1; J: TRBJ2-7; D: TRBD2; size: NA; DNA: TGTGCCAGCAGTGAAAGCCCGGGACTAGCGGACTCCTACGAGCAGTACTTC; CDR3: CASSESPGLADSYEQYF
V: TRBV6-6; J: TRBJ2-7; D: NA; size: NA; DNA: TGTGCCAGCAGTTACCAGGTAATCTCCTACGAGCAGTACTTC; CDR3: CASSYQVISYEQYF
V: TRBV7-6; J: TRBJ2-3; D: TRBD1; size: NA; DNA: TGTGCCAGCAGCTTAGGGTATAGGGGACAGACCAACACAGATACGCAGTATTTT; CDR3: CASSLGYRGQTNTDTQYF
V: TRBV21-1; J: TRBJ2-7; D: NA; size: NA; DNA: TGTGCCAGCAGCAAAGGGGATAGGGGGAAAAAAAACGAGCAGTACTTC; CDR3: CASSKGDRGKKNEQYF
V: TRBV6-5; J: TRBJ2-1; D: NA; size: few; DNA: TGTGCCAGCCAGGGGTATTTAGGATATGAGCAGTTCTTC; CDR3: CASQGYLGYEQFF
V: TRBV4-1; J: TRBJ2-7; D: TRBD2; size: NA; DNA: TGCGCCAGCAGCCAAGTGGGACTAGCGGGAGCCCTGTACGAGCAGTACTTC; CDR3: CASSQVGLAGALYEQYF
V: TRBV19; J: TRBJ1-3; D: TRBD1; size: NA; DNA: TGTGCCACCCTAGACAGGGGCTACGGAAACACCATATATTTT; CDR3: CATLDRGYGNTIYF
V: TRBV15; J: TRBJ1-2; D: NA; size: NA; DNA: TGTGCCACCAGCATATCCCGGAGAGTTTATGGCTACACCTTC; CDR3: CATSISRRVYGYTF
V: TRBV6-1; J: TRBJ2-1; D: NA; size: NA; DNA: TGTGCCAGCAGTGTGTCCCCTGGGCCATCTCGGTTCTTC; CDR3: CASSVSPGPSRFF
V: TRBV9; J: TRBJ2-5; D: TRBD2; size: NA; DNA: TGTGCCAGCAGCGGGGGGGGACAAGAGACCCAGTACTTC; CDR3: CASSGGGQETQYF
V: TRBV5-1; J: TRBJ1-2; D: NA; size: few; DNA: TGCGCCAGCAGCTTGGTAGCGGGGCGCGGCTATGGCTACACCTTC; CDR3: CASSLVAGRGYGYTF
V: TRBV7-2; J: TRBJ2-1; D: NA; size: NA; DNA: TGTGCCAGCAGCATAACCGGGACTTCGAATGAGCAGTTCTTC; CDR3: CASSITGTSNEQFF
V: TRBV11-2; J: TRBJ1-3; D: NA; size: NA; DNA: TGTGCCAGCAGCTTAGTCGGGGAGGGGATAGCTGGAAACACCATATATTTT; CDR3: CASSLVGEGIAGNTIYF
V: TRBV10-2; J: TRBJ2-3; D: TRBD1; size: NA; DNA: TGCGCCAGCAGACAGGGGGCATTTAGCACAGATACGCAGTATTTT; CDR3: CASRQGAFSTDTQYF
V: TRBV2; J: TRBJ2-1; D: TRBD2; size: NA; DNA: TGTGCCAGCGCTTGGGCGGGGGGGCCGAATGAGCAGTTCTTC; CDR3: CASAWAGGPNEQFF
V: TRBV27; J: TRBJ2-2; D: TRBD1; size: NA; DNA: TGTGCCAGCAGTCCAGGGGGCGGTGGCACCGGGGAGCTGTTTTTT; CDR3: CASSPGGGGTGELFF
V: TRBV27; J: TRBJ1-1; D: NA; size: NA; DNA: TGTGCCAGCAGTTTCTCCTCGAACACTGAAGCTTTCTTT; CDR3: CASSFSSNTEAFF
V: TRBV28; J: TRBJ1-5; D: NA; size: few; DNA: TGTGCCAGCAGGATCCGAAGGGGTACAAGTCAGCCCCAGCATTTT; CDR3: CASRIRRGTSQPQHF
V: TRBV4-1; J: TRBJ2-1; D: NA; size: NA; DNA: TGCGCCAGCAGCCAACCACTGGGGCGGATGGCCTACAATGAGCAGTTCTTC; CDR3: CASSQPLGRMAYNEQFF
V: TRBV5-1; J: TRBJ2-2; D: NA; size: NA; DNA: TGCGCCAGCAGCTTGGAATGGCCCGAGAACACCGGGGAGCTGTTTTTT; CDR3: CASSLEWPENTGELFF
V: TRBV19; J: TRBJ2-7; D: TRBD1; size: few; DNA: TGTGCCAGTAGTAGGACAGGGTATTTCAACGAGCAGTACTTC; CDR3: CASSRTGYFNEQYF